This T cell receptor beta chain was identified in a study of T-cell reconstitution after alpha-beta-depleted transplantation in children. This CDR3 is 12 amino acids long. CDR1 KGHDR and CDR2 SFDVKD come from the germline V gene. V was clipped by 7 bases and J by 9 bases, with 12 bases between them. The table lists this clonotype with a few counts. Unique molecular identifiers were incorporated during preparation of the TCRbeta library. Using its own MiXCR run on the PCR reads, TCRdb lists one record per CDR3 protein. The sample yields 350,000 to 400,000 distinct CDR3 sequences, just over 20% seen once.

The clonotype originates from a human donor who donated a stem cell graft to a child with acute myeloid leukemia. This specimen was PBMCs from the stem cell graft donor, taken from the stem cell graft. The genes are TRBV24-1 and TRBJ2-1; D is unresolved. CDR3 nucleotide sequence: TGTGCCACCAGCAACTTACACGGTGAGCAGTTCTTC. This sequence encodes CATSNLHGEQFF.